Reported below is one TCR beta chain. Method: immunoSEQ multiplex PCR; TCRdb's copy keeps in-frame clones and lacks some. The sample shows around 140,000 clones, roughly 82% of them seen only once. Germline V gene sequence: CDR1 LNHDA, CDR2 SQIVND (reference sequence). The V gene end was trimmed by 6 bases and the J gene end by 4 bases; junction bases not matched to a gene: 9. The CDR3 loop spans 15 amino acids. The data derive from a study of blood T cell repertoires in COVID-19. The chain employs TRBV19 and TRBJ1-2; 9 bases are shared with TRBD1. The specimen sequenced was peripheral blood. The receptor comes from a man aged 55 to 70 with active or convalescent COVID-19. The CDR3 loop reads CASREGQGGFYGYTF. CDR3 bases: TGTGCCAGTAGAGAGGGACAGGGAGGATTCTATGGCTACACCTTC.